What follows are 28 T cell receptor beta chains derived from one specimen sequenced in a study of T cells after posttransplantation cyclophosphamide. Controls had myeloablative marrow grafts with methotrexate and calcineurin inhibitor, sampled at 1 year. Assay: immunoSEQ multiplex PCR; the TCRdb copy retains only in-frame clones and omits some. The sample consists of roughly 19,000 clones, 85% to 90% of them appearing once. This sample comprised PBMCs, obtained less than 400 days after allogeneic stem cell transplant with calcineurin inhibitor and methotrexate. The receptors originated from a female patient between 30 and 39 years old who received an allogeneic stem cell transplant from an unrelated donor, was CMV-positive, and had acute and chronic GVHD. The T cells may come from the graft donor.

This clone occurred once. The chain is built from TRBV14 and TRBJ2-5; 7 nucleotides agree with TRBD2. The trim removed 4 bases at V and 1 base at J, leaving 6 bases unmatched. Germline CDR1 is SGHDN and CDR2 is FVKESK. The CDR3 is 15 residues long. CDR3 sequence: CASSRTRTSQETQYF. The CDR3 DNA sequence: TGTGCCAGCAGCCGCACAAGGACTAGCCAAGAGACCCAGTACTTC.

The V call is TRBV6-6, the J call TRBJ1-4; possibly TRBD1 for D (6 bases). Trimming shortened V by 2 bases and J by 4 bases, and 11 bases separated the two germline ends. Germline CDR1 and CDR2: MNHNY and SVGAGI (reference sequence). The CDR3 consists of 15 residues. The CDR3: CASSYITGRNEKLFF. For the CDR3, the DNA is TGTGCCAGCAGTTACATAACAGGGCGTAATGAAAAACTGTTTTTT.

The chain has TRBV6-6 and TRBJ2-3, with TRBD2 matching 8 bases. The CDR3 extends over 16 amino acids. Germline trimming cut 6 bases from V and 5 bases from J; bases unmatched to any gene: 13. Germline lookup yields CDR1 MNHNY and CDR2 SVGAGI (reference sequence). Here the CDR3 reads CASRSPGLDYQDTQYF. In nucleotides, the CDR3 is TGTGCCAGCAGGAGCCCGGGACTAGATTATCAAGATACGCAGTATTTT.

The V call is TRBV6-1, the J call TRBJ2-5; D is uncertain. Germline V CDR1 and CDR2: MNHNS, SASEGT. The V and J ends lost 4 bases and 4 bases respectively, with 10 bases between them. This CDR3 is 13 amino acids long. CDR3 coding DNA: TGTGCCAGCAGTGGTAGCTATCGAGAGACCCAGTACTTC. Its protein is CASSGSYRETQYF.

This chain connects TRBV6-1 to TRBJ1-2, with D perhaps TRBD1 (5 bases). The germline V gene has CDR1 MNHNS and CDR2 SASEGT. V was shortened by 2 bases and J by 4 bases, with 11 bases between the two germline ends. This CDR3 comprises 14 residues. The CDR3 spells CASSESDTLYGYTF. Written as DNA, the CDR3 is TGTGCCAGCAGTGAATCGGACACACTCTATGGCTACACCTTC.

This chain connects TRBV5-1 to TRBJ2-7; 8 bases match TRBD1. With V trimmed by 4 bases and J by 6 bases, 6 bases remained unmatched. The germline CDR1 and CDR2 sequences are SGHRS and YFSETQ. There are 13 residues in the CDR3. The DNA of the CDR3 is TGCGCCAGCAGCCCTCAGGGGGCGAGCGAGCAGTACTTC. Encoded protein: CASSPQGASEQYF.

V and J are TRBV6-1 and TRBJ2-3; 7 nucleotides line up with TRBD2. This CDR3 region has 13 residues. The junction had 5 bases not matched to a gene; V was cut back by 10 bases and J by 1 base. Germline V gene sequence: CDR1 MNHNS, CDR2 SASEGT. The DNA of the CDR3 is TGTGCCACCCTGCTAGCGGGCACAGATACGCAGTATTTT. It encodes CATLLAGTDTQYF.

The chain carries TRBV7-9 and TRBJ2-1, with 13 bases lining up with TRBD2. The CDR3 covers 15 residues. J was trimmed by 15 bases and V by 5 bases; bases with no gene match: 13. Per the germline V gene, CDR1 is SEHNR and CDR2 is FQNEAQ (reference sequence). The CDR3 DNA is TGTGCCAGCAGCAAACTAGCGGGAGGGCTTCAGGATCCGTTCTTC. Protein: CASSKLAGGLQDPFF. The full variable domain, rest sourced from reference TRBV7-9 and TRBJ2-1, is DTGVSQNPRHKITKRGQNVTFRCDPISEHNRLYWYRQTLGQGPEFLTYFQNEAQLEKSRLLSDRFSAERPKGSFSTLEIQRTEQGDSAMYLCASSKLAGGLQDPFFGPGTRLTVL.

This clone was observed a handful of times. The genes are TRBV7-9 and TRBJ2-5, with TRBD1 matching over 8 bases. The germline V gene encodes CDR1 SEHNR and CDR2 FQNEAQ (reference sequence). The CDR3 loop spans 14 amino acids. V trimming: 1 base; J trimming: 13 bases; junction bases outside the gene matches: 11. The CDR3 spells CASSLVEQGDLGYF. For the CDR3, the DNA is TGTGCCAGCAGCTTAGTCGAACAGGGGGACCTCGGGTACTTC.

The genes are TRBV28 and TRBJ1-2; 11 positions match TRBD1. V lost 4 bases, J lost 7 bases, and 5 bases stayed unmatched. This CDR3 contains 14 residues. Germline V gives CDR1 MDHEN, CDR2 SYDVKM. The CDR3 is CASSSPGQGVGYTF. The CDR3 DNA reads TGTGCCAGCAGTTCCCCGGGACAGGGGGTTGGCTACACCTTC.

V gene TRBV18 combines with J gene TRBJ2-5; D is possibly TRBD2 (6 bases). Germline V gene data show CDR1 as KGHSH and CDR2 as LQKENI. The CDR3 sequence is 14 residues long. Trimming cost V 3 bases and J 5 bases, with 13 bases left between them. This CDR3 reads CASSPVREEETQYF. The CDR3 bases are TGTGCCAGCTCACCGGTTAGGGAGGAGGAGACCCAGTACTTC.

This sequence joins TRBV28 and TRBJ1-2; no reliable D call. The CDR3 covers 10 residues. Germline V gene sequence: CDR1 MDHEN, CDR2 SYDVKM. V lost 5 bases, J lost 8 bases, and 6 bases lay in between. The CDR3 nucleotides read TGTGCCAGCAGTCCCCCGGGCTACACCTTC. Protein product: CASSPPGYTF.

The chain combines TRBV6-6 with TRBJ1-5; D uncertain. CDR1 MNHNY and CDR2 SVGAGI come from the germline V gene (reference sequence). The length of the CDR3 is 11 residues. Trimming took off 2 bases at V and 8 bases at J, with 4 bases between the two ends. CDR3 DNA: TGTGCCAGCAGTTACCCTGAGCCCCAGCATTTT. This codes for CASSYPEPQHF.

The V and J genes are TRBV18 and TRBJ2-2; 12 nucleotides line up with TRBD1. V trimming: 3 bases; J trimming: 6 bases; junction bases outside the gene matches: 5. The CDR3 contains 16 residues. Germline values: CDR1 KGHSH, CDR2 LQKENI. CDR3 loop: CASSPPGQGAAGELFF. CDR3 DNA sequence: TGTGCCAGCTCACCCCCGGGACAGGGGGCTGCCGGGGAGCTGTTTTTT.

The chain recombines TRBV9 with TRBJ2-3; no clear D. Germline V gene sequence: CDR1 SGDLS, CDR2 YYNGEE. This CDR3 is built from 12 residues. The ends were cut back, 3 bases at V and 4 bases at J, with 6 bases in the middle. The CDR3 sequence: CASSAQSDTQYF. The CDR3 region has the DNA TGTGCCAGCAGCGCCCAGTCAGATACGCAGTATTTT.

The J gene is TRBJ2-5, the V gene TRBV5-6; D uncertain. Germline V gene data show CDR1 as SGHDT and CDR2 as YYEEEE. This CDR3 is 11 amino acids long. Trimming stripped 2 bases from V and 5 bases from J, with 4 bases between. CDR3 sequence reads: CASSFRETQYF. Here the CDR3 DNA reads TGTGCCAGCAGCTTCAGGGAGACCCAGTACTTC.

By share, this clone counts as medium-sized. This sequence joins TRBV4-1 and TRBJ1-6, with 7 bases aligning to TRBD1. Germline CDR1 and CDR2: MGHRA and YSYEKL. The CDR3 spans 14 residues. V lost 5 bases and J lost 6; bases outside the gene matches: 4. The CDR3 reads CASSWGQINSPLHF. The CDR3 DNA reads TGCGCCAGCAGCTGGGGACAGATTAATTCACCCCTCCACTTT.

The chain links TRBV29-1 to TRBJ1-1; TRBD1 is a possible D gene (6 bases). V was pared by 0 bases and J by 7 bases, with 15 bases between. Germline CDR1 reads SQVTM; CDR2 reads ANQGSEA. There are 14 residues in the CDR3. The CDR3 nucleotides read TGCAGCGTTGAAGATGAACAGGGAACTAATGAAGCTTTCTTT. Its translation: CSVEDEQGTNEAFF. Supplemented by reference TRBV29-1 and TRBJ1-1, the full variable domain reads SAVISQKPSRDICQRGTSLTIQCQVDSQVTMMFWYRQQPGQSLTLIATANQGSEATYESGFVIDKFPISRPNLTFSTLTVSNMSPEDSSIYLCSVEDEQGTNEAFFGQGTRLTVV.

The genes are TRBV25-1 and TRBJ2-5; 8 nucleotides match TRBD1. Germline V lookup: CDR1 MGHDK, CDR2 SYGVNS. The CDR3 runs 14 residues. The V gene end was trimmed by 5 bases and the J gene end by 3 bases; junction bases not matched to a gene: 5. DNA for the CDR3: TGTGCCAGCAGTCAGTCACAGGGGGAAGAGACCCAGTACTTC. Amino acid sequence: CASSQSQGEETQYF.

The V and J genes are TRBV5-4 and TRBJ1-1, with 8 bases matching TRBD1. V shed 5 bases and J 3 bases; nucleotides not matched to a gene: 6. CDR3 length: 14 amino acids. CDR1 is SGHNT, CDR2 YYREEE, per germline (reference sequence). CDR3 protein: CASRPPGGHTEAFF. In DNA, the CDR3 is TGTGCCAGCAGGCCTCCAGGGGGCCACACTGAAGCTTTCTTT.

This clone turned up a few times. The J gene is TRBJ1-4, the V gene TRBV7-8; TRBD1 aligns across 9 bases. V gave up 2 bases and J gave up 5 bases; unmatched junction bases: 3. There are 15 residues in the CDR3. Germline CDR1 is SGHVS and CDR2 is FQNEAQ. The CDR3 sequence: CASSLSGTGNEKLFF. CDR3 nucleotide sequence: TGTGCCAGCAGCTTAAGCGGGACAGGGAATGAAAAACTGTTTTTT.

This chain uses TRBV25-1 with TRBJ2-1, with 8 bases aligning to TRBD1. The CDR3 has 15 residues. Trimming at V came to 2 bases and at J to 8 bases, leaving 8 bases not matched to a gene. From germline, CDR1 is MGHDK and CDR2 SYGVNS. CDR3 loop: CASSEPRTGRYEQFF. The CDR3 DNA sequence: TGTGCCAGCAGTGAACCTCGGACAGGGAGATATGAGCAGTTCTTC.

This clone was observed a single time. Here the CDR3 DNA reads TGCGCCAGCAGCCAAAATCGACAGGGGAACTATGGCTACACCTTC. This codes for CASSQNRQGNYGYTF. The chain combines TRBV4-1 with TRBJ1-2; 8 bases fit TRBD1. This CDR3 contains 15 residues. V dropped 2 bases and J dropped 2; count of bases not matched to a gene: 4. The germline V gene encodes CDR1 MGHRA and CDR2 YSYEKL.

The chain carries TRBV29-1 and TRBJ1-2; the D is unclear. The germline V and J ends were trimmed by 2 bases and 5 bases, with 12 bases remaining between them. The CDR3 is 13 amino acids. CDR1 and CDR2 from the germline V gene are SQVTM and ANQGSEA. For the CDR3, the DNA is TGCAGCGTTGAATTAGGGAGTGCTTATGGCTACACCTTC. Translating it yields CSVELGSAYGYTF.

The genes are TRBV18 and TRBJ2-3; 8 bases align to TRBD2. Germline V gene lookup returns CDR1 KGHSH and CDR2 LQKENI. V lost 3 bases to trimming and J lost 2 bases; unmatched junction nucleotides: 7. The CDR3 totals 16 residues. Here the CDR3 reads CASSPVPAGATDTQYF. The CDR3 bases are TGTGCCAGCTCACCCGTCCCAGCGGGAGCCACAGATACGCAGTATTTT.

This clone was recorded once. This chain connects TRBV5-6 to TRBJ2-1, with D possibly being TRBD1 (5 bases). The V end lost 1 base, the J end lost 8 bases, and 16 bases lay between the germline ends. This CDR3 is built from 15 residues. Germline-derived CDR1 and CDR2 are SGHDT and YYEEEE. CDR3 DNA sequence: TGTGCCAGCAGCTTGCAGAGACAGCTGACTGATGAGCAGTTCTTC. Residues: CASSLQRQLTDEQFF.

This sequence joins TRBV29-1 and TRBJ1-1; D is unclear. Trimming removed 6 bases at V and 0 bases at J, with 5 bases between. The germline CDR1 and CDR2 sequences are SQVTM and ANQGSEA. The CDR3 runs 11 residues. The CDR3 loop reads CSVLVNTEAFF. In nucleotides, the CDR3 is TGCAGCGTCCTAGTGAACACTGAAGCTTTCTTT.

This chain links TRBV4-3 with TRBJ2-3; 9 bases are shared with TRBD2. This CDR3 contains 16 residues. CDR1 and CDR2 from the germline V gene are LGHNA and YSLEER. V shed 0 bases and J 0 bases; nucleotides not matched to a gene: 1. In DNA, the CDR3 is TGCGCCAGCAGCCAAGACACTAGCGGGAGCACAGATACGCAGTATTTT. Protein sequence: CASSQDTSGSTDTQYF.